The 27 T cell receptor beta chains below were found in one sample sequenced in a study of blood T cells in healthy people across ages (dated by TCRdb to 2014 to 2015). Library creation used 5' RACE. The sample was run on an Illumina HiSeq 2500. A second PCR of about 7 to 12 cycles was run with a J-beta primer mix and a sample-barcoded 5' primer. TCRdb itself trimmed the public reads at Q25 with fastp, ran MiXCR and retained productive beta chains. A single entry per CDR3 protein holds the most common genes and DNA from its merged rows. Recorded for this sample are about 1,400,000 distinct CDR3 sequences; roughly 45% of them occurred a single time. The top ten clones comprise roughly 7.7% of the sample. The sequencing sample was made of blood. These receptor sequences come from a woman between 18 and 29 years old in good health.

This clonotype has a handful of counts. V is TRBV14 and J is TRBJ2-7; D is perhaps TRBD1 or TRBD2 (5 bases each). The V gene's germline CDR1 is SGHDN and CDR2 FVKESK. There are 14 residues in the CDR3. Trimming left V 1 base short and J 7 bases short, with 14 bases between. The CDR3 nucleotides are TGTGCCAGCAGCCAAGTTCGTCCTGAGGGGGAGCAGTACTTC. It is translated as CASSQVRPEGEQYF. The whole variable domain, filled in from reference TRBV14 and TRBJ2-7, reads EAGVTQFPSHSVIEKGQTVTLRCDPISGHDNLYWYRRVMGKEIKFLLHFVKESKQDESGMPNNRFLAERTGGTYSTLKVQPAELEDSGVYFCASSQVRPEGEQYFGPGTRLTVT.

A few counts support this clonotype. The chain employs TRBV7-9 and TRBJ1-1; D not resolved. CDR3 size: 15 residues. Germline loops: CDR1 SEHNR, CDR2 FQNEAQ (reference sequence). With 4 bases removed from V and 1 base from J, the gap between germline ends came to 13 bases. CDR3 protein: CASSSIGRQNTEAFF. The CDR3 nucleotides read TGTGCCAGCAGCTCAATAGGACGCCAGAACACTGAAGCTTTCTTT. Supplemented by reference TRBV7-9 and TRBJ1-1, the full variable domain reads DTGVSQNPRHKITKRGQNVTFRCDPISEHNRLYWYRQTLGQGPEFLTYFQNEAQLEKSRLLSDRFSAERPKGSFSTLEIQRTEQGDSAMYLCASSSIGRQNTEAFFGQGTRLTVV.

CDR3 loop: CASSLKTTSGFHNEQFF. The CDR3 coding sequence is TGTGCCAGCAGCTTAAAAACTACTAGCGGGTTTCACAATGAGCAGTTCTTC. The rearrangement uses TRBV11-1 and TRBJ2-1, with 9 bases lining up with TRBD2. CDR1 SGHAT and CDR2 FQDESV come from the germline V gene (reference sequence). The V and J ends lost 2 bases and 5 bases, in that order; junction bases with no gene match: 10. There are 17 residues in the CDR3.

This chain connects TRBV10-3 to TRBJ2-1, with D possibly TRBD2 on 7 matching bases. TRBJ2-7 explains the end of the DNA better; the J call may be wrong. CDR3 length: 15 residues. CDR1 is ENHRY, CDR2 SYGVKD, per germline. The CDR3 bases are TGTGCCATCAGTGCGGGCGGGGGCTCCTACAATGAGCAGTACTTC. Its protein is CAISAGGGSYNEQYF.

This clonotype was seen a handful of times. The rearrangement links TRBV7-6 to TRBJ2-5, with no clear D. The CDR3 is 15 residues long. Looked up from germline, CDR1 is SGHVS and CDR2 is FNYEAQ. V was clipped by 3 bases and J by 1 base, with 12 bases between them. Here the CDR3 reads CASSFAPESQETQYF. DNA for the CDR3: TGTGCCAGCAGCTTTGCACCCGAATCCCAAGAGACCCAGTACTTC.

The chain carries TRBV21-1 and TRBJ2-7; TRBD2, the table's D call, was not compared with the DNA. TRBV21-1 is a recognized pseudogene. The CDR3 is made up of 13 amino acids. CDR3 nucleotides: TGTGCCAGCACCAAAGACTCCCACTACGAGCAGTACTTC. Protein product: CASTKDSHYEQYF.

DNA for the CDR3: TGTGCCAGTAGGACCGTAGCGGCACCGAACACCGGGGAGCTGTTTTTT. Protein product: CASRTVAAPNTGELFF. The chain joins TRBV19 to TRBJ2-2; D might be TRBD2 (6 bases). The CDR3 loop spans 16 amino acids. Germline CDR1 is LNHDA and CDR2 is SQIVND (reference sequence). Trimming stripped 6 bases from V and 0 bases from J, with 14 bases between.

This clonotype was picked up a small number of times. V gene TRBV28 combines with J gene TRBJ2-6; TRBD2 is a possible D gene (6 bases). Germline V lookup: CDR1 MDHEN, CDR2 SYDVKM. Between the trimmed V and J ends, which lost 11 bases and 4 bases, there was a span of 12 bases. There are 13 residues in the CDR3. DNA of the CDR3: TGTGCCGTCGGGGGATGGGGGGCCAACGTCCTGACTTTC. It yields the protein CAVGGWGANVLTF.

The rearrangement uses TRBV6-1 and TRBJ2-1, with a weak D call TRBD1 (6 bases). Trimming shortened V by 7 bases and J by 7 bases, and 23 bases separated the two germline ends. CDR1 and CDR2 (germline): MNHNS, SASEGT. The CDR3 is made up of 16 amino acids. The CDR3 nucleotides read TGTGCCAGCATAGTCCCGGGACACGGGGCCTGGAATGAGCAGTTCTTC. Its protein is CASIVPGHGAWNEQFF.

The V call is TRBV12-3 or TRBV12-4, the J call TRBJ2-1, with D possibly being TRBD2 (6 bases). There are 16 residues in the CDR3. With 6 bases removed from V and 0 bases from J, the gap between germline ends came to 15 bases. The DNA of the CDR3 is TGTGCCAGCAGACAACCGGGACTCGCCTCCTACAATGAGCAGTTCTTC. It specifies CASRQPGLASYNEQFF.

This chain links TRBV20-1 with TRBJ2-3; tentative D call: TRBD2 (5 bases). The CDR3 is 15 amino acids. V shed 3 bases and J shed 2 bases, with 15 bases lying between them. Germline V gives CDR1 DFQATT, CDR2 SNEGSKA (reference sequence). CDR3 loop: CSASGSGRYTDTQYF. The CDR3 DNA follows: TGCAGTGCTAGTGGGAGCGGCCGGTACACAGATACGCAGTATTTT.

In its sample, this clonotype was seen once. The chain links TRBV6-6 to TRBJ2-5, with D maybe TRBD1 (6 bases). V lost 10 bases and J 3 bases, leaving 18 bases between the germline ends. The CDR3 spans 14 residues. Germline assignment: CDR1 MNHNY and CDR2 SVGAGI (reference sequence). The CDR3 spells CATSWTVIEETQYF. The CDR3 DNA is TGTGCCACCTCCTGGACAGTAATAGAAGAGACCCAGTACTTC.

J is TRBJ2-3 and V is TRBV19; 9 positions match TRBD2. The germline CDR1 and CDR2 sequences are LNHDA and SQIVND (reference sequence). The CDR3 runs 16 residues. With V trimmed by 6 bases and J by 2 bases, 9 bases remained unmatched. DNA of the CDR3: TGTGCCAGTAGCTCTGGGACTAGCTTTCCCACAGATACGCAGTATTTT. Encoded protein: CASSSGTSFPTDTQYF.

This clonotype was counted between two and nine times. V is TRBV2 and J is TRBJ1-2; D not certain. This CDR3 has 13 amino acids. Germline V lookup: CDR1 SNHLY, CDR2 FYNNEI. V lost 3 bases and J lost 5, with 10 bases in between. DNA of the CDR3: TGTGCCAGCAGTGACCGGGATATTTATGGCTACACCTTC. Translated: CASSDRDIYGYTF.

This clonotype was seen a handful of times. V and J are TRBV4-1 and TRBJ1-2, with 8 bases identical to TRBD1. J was trimmed by 5 bases and V by 0 bases; bases with no gene match: 17. CDR1 and CDR2 from the germline V gene are MGHRA and YSYEKL. This CDR3 contains 19 residues. The CDR3 region is CASSQDALPSRQGQYGYTF. CDR3 DNA: TGCGCCAGCAGCCAAGACGCTCTCCCTTCCCGACAGGGGCAATATGGCTACACCTTC.

The chain joins TRBV20-1 to TRBJ2-5; weak D call: TRBD2 (5 bases). The CDR3 is 14 residues long. Germline CDR1 is DFQATT and CDR2 is SNEGSKA (reference sequence). The V end lost 6 bases, the J end lost 2 bases, and 16 bases lay between the germline ends. The CDR3 region is CSARSARDQETQYF. DNA of the CDR3: TGCAGTGCCAGGAGCGCGAGGGATCAAGAGACCCAGTACTTC.

The chain joins TRBV7-9 to TRBJ1-5; TRBD1 matches 7 bases. The CDR3 has 17 amino acids. The J segment lost 0 bases and the V segment lost 1 base, leaving 6 bases of the junction unmatched. Germline V CDR1 and CDR2: SEHNR, FQNEAQ (reference sequence). CDR3 coding DNA: TGTGCCAGCAGCTTAGGGCAGGGGGATTATAGCAATCAGCCCCAGCATTTT. Translated, it gives CASSLGQGDYSNQPQHF.

This chain's CDR3 is CASSDQRGYNEQFF. In nucleotides, the CDR3 is TGTGCCAGCAGTGACCAGAGGGGGTACAATGAGCAGTTCTTC. This chain links TRBV6-5 with TRBJ2-1; tentatively, D is TRBD1 (6 bases). From germline, CDR1 is MNHEY and CDR2 SVGAGI. Trimming left V 5 bases short and J 4 bases short, with 12 bases between. The CDR3 length is 14 residues.

This chain uses TRBV3-1 with TRBJ1-2, with no clear D. The CDR3 spans 13 residues. V was cut by 0 bases and J by 8 bases, with 10 bases left in between. Germline lookup yields CDR1 LGHDT and CDR2 YNNKEL (reference sequence). The CDR3 region is CASSQEGAWGYTF. The DNA for the CDR3 is TGTGCCAGCAGCCAAGAAGGCGCGTGGGGCTACACCTTC.

Only a few counts were recorded for this clonotype. This chain joins TRBV4-1 and TRBJ2-5; no clear D. The ends were cut back, 0 bases at V and 3 bases at J, with 8 bases in the middle. There are 14 residues in the CDR3. Germline CDR1 and CDR2: MGHRA and YSYEKL. Here the CDR3 DNA reads TGCGCCAGCAGCCAAGATTCTGGTGAAGAGACCCAGTACTTC. It encodes CASSQDSGEETQYF.

CDR3 loop: CASSLKTSLSYNEQFF. The CDR3 DNA is TGCGCCAGCAGCCTGAAAACTAGCCTCTCCTACAATGAGCAGTTCTTC. The V gene is TRBV4-1, the J gene TRBJ2-1; perhaps TRBD2 as D (6 bases). Between the trimmed V and J ends, which lost 4 bases and 0 bases, there was a span of 13 bases. Germline CDR1 reads MGHRA; CDR2 reads YSYEKL. There are 16 residues in the CDR3.

This sequence joins TRBV5-1 and TRBJ2-3; 7 nucleotides match TRBD1. The CDR3 extends over 14 amino acids. CDR1 and CDR2 from the germline V gene are SGHRS and YFSETQ. With V trimmed by 3 bases and J by 2 bases, 3 bases remained unmatched. The CDR3 region has the DNA TGCGCCAGCAGCTCGGACAGGCTCACAGATACGCAGTATTTT. Translation: CASSSDRLTDTQYF.

The genes are TRBV7-2 and TRBJ1-6, with unresolved D. Between the trimmed V and J ends, which lost 2 bases and 8 bases, there was a span of 13 bases. Germline V CDR1 and CDR2: SGHTA, FQGNSA. This CDR3 contains 15 residues. DNA for the CDR3: TGTGCCAGCAGCTTAAATCAGAGGTTTGATTCACCCCTCCACTTT. Residues: CASSLNQRFDSPLHF.

The rearrangement uses TRBV3-1 and TRBJ2-1, with TRBD2 identical over 11 bases. The CDR3 totals 20 residues. Germline V gives CDR1 LGHDT, CDR2 YNNKEL (reference sequence). V dropped 0 bases and J dropped 1; count of bases not matched to a gene: 11. The DNA for the CDR3 is TGTGCCAGCAGCCAAGATCGGGCTAGCGGGAGGTCTGGTTCCTACAATGAGCAGTTCTTC. Encoded protein: CASSQDRASGRSGSYNEQFF.

The CDR3 reads CASRGTDSNQPQHF. DNA of the CDR3: TGTGCCAGCAGGGGGACAGATAGCAATCAGCCCCAGCATTTT. The J gene is TRBJ1-5, the V gene TRBV27; 7 nucleotides match TRBD1. There are 14 residues in the CDR3. The V and J ends lost 6 bases and 0 bases, in that order; junction bases with no gene match: 2. CDR1 and CDR2 (germline): MNHEY, SMNVEV (reference sequence).

The V call is TRBV30, the J call TRBJ2-5; 7 bases are shared with TRBD1. The CDR3 spans 12 residues. Germline V gene data show CDR1 as GTSNPN and CDR2 as SVGIG (reference sequence). V gave up 8 bases and J gave up 11 bases; unmatched junction bases: 14. The CDR3 nucleotides read TGTGCCGCTACAACTAGTTTCAGGGGGCAGTACTTC. Its translation is CAATTSFRGQYF.

The chain combines TRBV7-9 with TRBJ2-5; D unresolved. Judging by the DNA end, TRBJ2-7 fits better; the J call may be wrong. Germline V gene sequence: CDR1 SEHNR, CDR2 FQNEAQ (reference sequence). The CDR3 runs to 13 residues. This CDR3 is CASSLGSLDEQYF. CDR3 nucleotides: TGTGCCAGCAGCTTAGGCAGTCTGGACGAGCAGTACTTC.